This T cell receptor (beta chain) was identified in a study of neoadjuvant anti-PD-1 for oral cavity cancer. Sequencing was performed with immunoSEQ multiplex PCR; in TCRdb, only in-frame clones are kept and a portion is missing. The sample shows some 15,000 clones, around three quarters of them seen only once. On this clone itself: Its antigen remains unknown.

Study-level findings and limits: Each response group had just a few patients in TCR analyses. Post-nivolumab, blood T cell clonality was significantly elevated in non-responders.

Documented time point: after neoadjuvant nivolumab, at surgical resection. Patients were newly diagnosed with stage II-IVA oral cavity squamous cell carcinoma without prior systemic or radiation treatment. Trimming cost V 4 bases and J 5 bases, with 23 bases left between them. The CDR3 runs to 17 residues. CDR1 and CDR2 from the germline V gene are SEHNR and FQNEAQ (reference sequence). Sequencing was performed on PBMCs, taken after nivolumab (anti-PD-1) treatment. The gene calls are TRBV7-9 and TRBJ2-5; possible D gene TRBD1, 6 bases. The TCR originated in a person aged 35-79 years with oral cavity squamous cell carcinoma. CDR3 DNA: TGTGCCAGCAGCTCCGTACACGGGACCGCCCAGGGGGAGACCCAGTACTTC. It yields the protein CASSSVHGTAQGETQYF.